This TCR beta chain appears in the sequencing data of a study of blood T cell repertoires in COVID-19 (TCRdb year 2020). Some background on the complete study: Collaborator samples came from the United States, Italy and Spain and covered acute and convalescent phases of COVID-19. The repertoires were released in a freely available public database meant as a resource for research on the immune response to SARS-CoV-2. The samples were drawn from two sources: the first 160 participants of the ongoing ImmuneRACE study, and some 1,300 subjects contributed by 6 global collaborators. Subjects who had been exposed to COVID-19, were actively infected with it, or had recovered from it provided the deeply sampled blood TCRbeta repertoires that made up the dataset. Nearly every sample came with metadata listing a de-identified subject ID, COVID-19 status, age in years and sex. HLA class I and class II types, where available, came from metadata supplied by the sample provider rather than from assay-based typing. The material from the prospective study consisted of cDNA or gDNA derived from T cells, B-cell-depleted T cells, or PBMCs. The research as a whole found: Clinical and demographic metadata were provided uncurated, with the amount varying by source and participant.

TCRbeta CDR3 regions were amplified from genomic DNA using the immunoSEQ Assay, a bias-controlled multiplex PCR. The original pipeline was this. Nucleated cell counts per sample were estimated from amplification of reference gene primers within the assay. To quantify the absolute abundance of each unique TCRbeta CDR3 rearrangement, sequence reads were collapsed and filtered. For each sample, productive Simpson clonality was calculated as the square root of Simpson's diversity index over productive rearrangements. TCRdb retrieved this table from immuneACCESS and kept in-frame rearrangements only. Not all clones are present; in checked studies, unresolved V genes account for under half, and no reason is known for the remainder. V, J and clone size are taken as reported in that table, and D and trimming were inferred from the DNA itself. The sample yields about 190,000 clones; 70% to 90% were counted once. 5% to 6.5% of the sample is taken by the ten largest.

Whole blood was collected in K2EDTA tubes by collaborating institutions according to the institutions' own protocols. Collaborator samples were shipped for TCRbeta analysis as frozen whole blood, isolated PBMCs, or DNA extracted from either sample type. Looking up the germline V gene yields CDR1 SNHLY and CDR2 FYNNEI. The CDR3 starts with the cysteine, ends with the phenylalanine, and has 14 residues. Only the CDR3 portion is preserved as DNA: 42 bases, with reading frame beginning at the first base. The trim is 6 bases for V and 1 base for J, with a gap of 12 bases between the germline ends. Worth noting for this clone: Its binding antigen is unknown. No base qualities exist here, and no much larger clone lies one base off it.

The TCR sequence derives from a woman aged 70 to 79 with active or convalescent COVID-19. Input material: peripheral blood. The receptor chain draws on TRBV2 and TRBJ2-5, and TRBD1 may be the D gene, going by 5 matching bases. The bases are TGTGCCAGCAGGGATACAGGAAGCCAAGAGACCCAGTACTTC. Its amino acids are CASRDTGSQETQYF.